Included here is one T cell receptor (beta chain) sequence, with context. It lacks a known antigen. Because the CDR3's place on the DNA is in doubt, the DNA is left out and the CDR3 is given as listed by TCRdb. These data come from a study of tumor-infiltrating lymphocytes in primary liver carcinoma (dated by TCRdb to 2017 to 2019). Some background on the complete study: Hepatocellular carcinoma (four) or combined HCC and intrahepatic cholangiocarcinoma (one) was present in the five patients, who were three men and two women aged 30 to 69 years. The study combined TCRbeta repertoire sequencing, expression microarrays and whole-exome sequencing across five regions of each liver tumor, with adjacent normal tissue and blood. Agilent mRNA microarray profiling was performed on the roughly 24 tumor region samples to relate TCRbeta repertoire diversity to the local molecular phenotype. Repertoires from technical replicates were highly reproducible, with mean shared-clone rates approximately 0.92 and correlation coefficients above 0.98. Each sample produced about 3.65 to 7.13 million productive TCRbeta reads, and read depth showed no significant difference between tissue types. The tumors of the five patients were staged as T1-T3 N0M0, with maximum diameters ranging from roughly 4 to 10 cm. A total of around 35 specimens from 5 patients went through TCRbeta repertoire sequencing, namely 25 tumor regions, 5 adjacent noncancerous liver tissues and 5 peripheral blood samples.

General findings and caveats noted by the study authors: Consistent with antigen-driven expansion, pairs of tumor regions showed higher repertoire overlap (mean roughly 35%) than either tumor-adjacent pairs (approximately 17%) or tumor-blood pairs (roughly 14%). Only 4 or 5 patients were included in the study, and the authors note that the findings should be validated in a larger study. Only the TCR beta chain was sequenced, which likely underestimates true repertoire diversity because unpaired alpha chains were not captured. A significantly larger repertoire fraction was made up by the top 250 clones in tumors than in blood (p = 0.039). Only roughly 8-25% of top clones appeared in all five regions of a tumor, which suggests that tumor-infiltrating T cells are spatially heterogeneous. Bulk unsorted samples precluded comparing CD4+ and CD8+ T cell repertoires.

From the cysteine through the phenylalanine, the CDR3 covers 14 amino acids. From a lookup of the germline V gene (reference sequence), CDR1 and CDR2 are SGHNT and YYREEE. Using a constant-region primer and ProtoScript II reverse transcriptase, TCRbeta-specific cDNA was reverse-transcribed from 500 to 650 ng total RNA. Construction of the TCRbeta libraries relied on three nested rounds of multiplex PCR, following a slightly modified ARM-PCR procedure. Each of the first two PCR rounds ran for about 11 cycles using multiplex TRBV1-TRBV30 forward primers together with a Cbeta reverse primer. A final 25-cycle PCR with Deep VentR polymerase added sample barcodes and Illumina adapters. Before sequencing, amplicons of 200-500 bp were purified from gel using a QIAquick gel extraction kit. The TCRbeta amplicons were sequenced with 250-bp paired-end reads on an Illumina HiSeq 2500. In the source study's methods: Quality trimming of reads was performed with Trimmomatic v0.33, and paired reads were merged with FLASH v1.2.11 so that full CDR3 sequences could be recovered. MiGEC v1.2.1b assigned V, D and J germline segments to the rearranged TCRbeta sequences. Clonotype statistics and Shannon-Wiener diversity indices were calculated with VDJtools v1.0.0. Except for diversity analysis, only each sample's 250 most abundant clonotypes were used in subsequent analyses to reduce sampling bias. Clones were called with MiXCR by TCRdb after fastp trimmed the public reads at Q25, and only in-frame beta chains were retained. CDR3 protein duplicates are merged, each entry listing the most common genes and DNA. TCRdb, not the authors, supplied the V and J calls. Present in this sample are 44,000 or so distinct CDR3 sequences, over 65% of which were seen just once. The top ten clones comprise around 30% of the sample.

Total RNA and DNA were co-extracted without cell sorting from around 20-30 mg of bulk tissue using the AllPrep DNA/RNA mini kit. Between late 2015 and early 2016, roughly 5 patients in China with histopathologically diagnosed primary liver carcinoma had their tumors surgically resected. At the time of sampling, the patients had chronic HBV infection and had not received any treatment. Five spatially separated regions were sampled per tumor: superior, inferior, left-lateral and right-lateral poles, plus the tumor centre. Histological examination found more than 90% viable tumor cells in every tumor sample. Pieces of fresh tumor and adjacent tissue were cut in half, with one half kept in RNAlater at -80 degrees C and the other half sent for histology.

This TCR was recovered from a man aged 40-49 years with primary liver carcinoma and hepatitis B virus infection. Recombination joined TRBV5-4 with TRBJ1-1; TRBD1 reflects the table's D call only, with no check against the DNA. The sequenced material came from liver tumor tissue from sampling region 5. In light of the paper, this sample's cell subset or site label describes: tumor region T5, tumor centre. The CDR3 reads CASSVGDGNTEAIF.